This T cell receptor beta chain was recovered during a study of cytomegalovirus exposure and HLA in healthy donors. Overall study findings and caveats: The analysis excluded some indistinguishable V segments, including TRBV6-2 and TRBV6-3.

The PCR had 60 Vbeta and 13 Jbeta primers. Here immunoSEQ multiplex PCR was the method, and the copy in TCRdb shows in-frame clones only, minus some. This sample has 150,000 to 200,000 clones, with around three quarters found just once. There are 19 residues in the CDR3. CDR1 MNHNS and CDR2 SASEGT come from the germline V gene. Trimming took off 0 bases at V and 4 bases at J, with 24 bases between the two ends. Regarding this clone: Its specificity is not known.

The origin of this receptor is a woman in her thirties or forties in good health and CMV-seronegative. V usage is TRBV6-1 and J usage is TRBJ1-2, with D unresolved. The material sequenced was PBMCs. This CDR3 reads CASSEAGWAAAVGSYGYTF. The CDR3 DNA sequence: TGTGCCAGCAGTGAAGCAGGGTGGGCCGCAGCGGTAGGTAGCTATGGCTACACCTTC.